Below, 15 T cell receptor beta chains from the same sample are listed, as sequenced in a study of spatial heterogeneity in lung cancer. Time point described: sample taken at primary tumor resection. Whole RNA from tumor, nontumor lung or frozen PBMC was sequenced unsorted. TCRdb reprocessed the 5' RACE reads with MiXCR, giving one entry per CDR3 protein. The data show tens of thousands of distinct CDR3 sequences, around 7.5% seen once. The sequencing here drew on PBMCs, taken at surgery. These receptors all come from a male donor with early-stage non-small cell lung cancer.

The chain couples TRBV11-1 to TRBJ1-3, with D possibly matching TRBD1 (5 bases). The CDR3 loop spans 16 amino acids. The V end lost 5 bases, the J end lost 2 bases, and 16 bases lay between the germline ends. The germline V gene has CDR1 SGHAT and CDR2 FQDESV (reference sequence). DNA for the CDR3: TGTGCCAGCAGCGCGGGACCTGGGACGGCTGGAAACACCATATATTTT. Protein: CASSAGPGTAGNTIYF.

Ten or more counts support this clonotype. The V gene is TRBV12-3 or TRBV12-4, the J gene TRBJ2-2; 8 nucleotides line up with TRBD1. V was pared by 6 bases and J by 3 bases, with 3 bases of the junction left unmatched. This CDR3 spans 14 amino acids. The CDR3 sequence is CASREQGDTGELFF. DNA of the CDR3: TGTGCCAGCAGGGAACAGGGGGACACCGGGGAGCTGTTTTTT.

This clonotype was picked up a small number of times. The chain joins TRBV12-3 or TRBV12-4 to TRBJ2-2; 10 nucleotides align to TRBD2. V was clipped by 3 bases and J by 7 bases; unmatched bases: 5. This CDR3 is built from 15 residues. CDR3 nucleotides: TGTGCCAGCAGTTTCGGGCTAGCGGGGGTCGGGGAGCTGTTTTTT. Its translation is CASSFGLAGVGELFF.

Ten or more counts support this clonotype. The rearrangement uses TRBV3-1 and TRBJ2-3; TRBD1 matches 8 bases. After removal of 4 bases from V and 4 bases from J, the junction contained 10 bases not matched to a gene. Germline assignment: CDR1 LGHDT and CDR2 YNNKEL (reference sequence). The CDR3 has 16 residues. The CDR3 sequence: CASSLSDRGWADTQYF. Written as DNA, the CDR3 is TGTGCCAGCAGCCTCTCCGACAGGGGCTGGGCAGATACGCAGTATTTT.

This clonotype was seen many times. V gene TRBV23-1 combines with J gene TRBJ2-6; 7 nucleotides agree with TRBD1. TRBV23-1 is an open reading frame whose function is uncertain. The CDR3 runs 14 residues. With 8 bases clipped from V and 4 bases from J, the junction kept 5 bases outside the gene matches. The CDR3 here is CASDATGGANVLTF. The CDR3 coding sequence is TGCGCCAGCGATGCGACAGGGGGGGCCAACGTCCTGACTTTC.

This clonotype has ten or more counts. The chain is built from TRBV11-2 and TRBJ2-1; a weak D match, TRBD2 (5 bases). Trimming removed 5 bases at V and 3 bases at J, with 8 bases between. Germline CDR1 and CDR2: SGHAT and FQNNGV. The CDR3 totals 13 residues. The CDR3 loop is CASSPGSYNEQFF. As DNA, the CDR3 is TGTGCCAGCAGCCCGGGGAGCTACAATGAGCAGTTCTTC.

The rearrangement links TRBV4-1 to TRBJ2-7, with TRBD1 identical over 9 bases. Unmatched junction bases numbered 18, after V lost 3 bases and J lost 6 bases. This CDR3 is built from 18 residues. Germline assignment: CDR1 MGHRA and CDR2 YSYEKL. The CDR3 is CASSQGLAGTGLEGEQYV. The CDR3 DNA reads TGCGCCAGCAGCCAGGGACTGGCCGGGACAGGGTTGGAAGGCGAGCAGTACGTC.

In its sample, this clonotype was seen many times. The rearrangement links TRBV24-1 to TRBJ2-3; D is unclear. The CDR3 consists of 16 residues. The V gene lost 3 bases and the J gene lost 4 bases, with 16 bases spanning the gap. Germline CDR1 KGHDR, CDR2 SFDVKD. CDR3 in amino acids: CATSDPNGIRADTQYF. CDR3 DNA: TGTGCCACCAGTGATCCCAATGGAATTCGTGCAGATACGCAGTATTTT.

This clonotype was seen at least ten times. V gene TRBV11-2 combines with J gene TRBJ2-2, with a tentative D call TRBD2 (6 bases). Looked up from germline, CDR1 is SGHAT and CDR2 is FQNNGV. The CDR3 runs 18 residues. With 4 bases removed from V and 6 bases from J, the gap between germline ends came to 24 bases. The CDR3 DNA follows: TGTGCCAGCAGCTACAATCAGGGTCGGAAGGGAGGCGCCGGGGAGCTGTTTTTT. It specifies CASSYNQGRKGGAGELFF.

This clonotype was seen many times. The CDR3 bases are TGTGCCAGTAGTACCCGTGAGATCACCGGGGAGCTGTTTTTT. Encoded protein: CASSTREITGELFF. V gene TRBV19 combines with J gene TRBJ2-2; D not resolved. V was trimmed by 4 bases and J by 4 bases, leaving 10 bases between them. The CDR3 spans 14 residues. Germline CDR1 reads LNHDA; CDR2 reads SQIVND (reference sequence).

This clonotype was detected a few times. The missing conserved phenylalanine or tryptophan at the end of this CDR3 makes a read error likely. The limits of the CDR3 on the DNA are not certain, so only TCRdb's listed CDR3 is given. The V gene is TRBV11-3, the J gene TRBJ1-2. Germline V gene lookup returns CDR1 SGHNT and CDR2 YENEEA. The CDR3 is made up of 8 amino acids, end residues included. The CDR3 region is CASSPANS.

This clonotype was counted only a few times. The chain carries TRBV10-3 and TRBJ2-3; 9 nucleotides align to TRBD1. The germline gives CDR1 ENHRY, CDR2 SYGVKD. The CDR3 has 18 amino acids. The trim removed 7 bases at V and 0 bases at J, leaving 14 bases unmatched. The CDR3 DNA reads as TGTGCCATCACTCCGGGGAGCGGGACAGGGACCAGCACAGATACGCAGTATTTT. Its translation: CAITPGSGTGTSTDTQYF.

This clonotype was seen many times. The CDR3 spells CSVESPYRNTIYF. CDR3 DNA sequence: TGCAGCGTTGAGAGCCCCTATAGAAACACCATATATTTT. This rearrangement joins TRBV29-1 to TRBJ1-3; D unresolved. Germline CDR1 SQVTM, CDR2 ANQGSEA. There are 13 residues in the CDR3. V lost 3 bases, J lost 5 bases, and 11 bases lay in between.

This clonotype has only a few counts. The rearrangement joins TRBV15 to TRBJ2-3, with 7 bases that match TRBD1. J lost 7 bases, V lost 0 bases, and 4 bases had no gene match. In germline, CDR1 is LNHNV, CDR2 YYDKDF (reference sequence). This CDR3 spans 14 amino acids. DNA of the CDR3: TGTGCCACCAGCAGAGATGGACAGGATAATACGCAGTATTTT. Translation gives CATSRDGQDNTQYF.

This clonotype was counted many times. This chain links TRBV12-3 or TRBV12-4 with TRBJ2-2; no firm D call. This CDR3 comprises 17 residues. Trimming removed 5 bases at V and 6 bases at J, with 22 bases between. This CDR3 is CASSAYSPTVRAGELFF. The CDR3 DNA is TGTGCCAGCAGTGCCTATTCTCCCACTGTTCGCGCCGGGGAGCTGTTTTTT.